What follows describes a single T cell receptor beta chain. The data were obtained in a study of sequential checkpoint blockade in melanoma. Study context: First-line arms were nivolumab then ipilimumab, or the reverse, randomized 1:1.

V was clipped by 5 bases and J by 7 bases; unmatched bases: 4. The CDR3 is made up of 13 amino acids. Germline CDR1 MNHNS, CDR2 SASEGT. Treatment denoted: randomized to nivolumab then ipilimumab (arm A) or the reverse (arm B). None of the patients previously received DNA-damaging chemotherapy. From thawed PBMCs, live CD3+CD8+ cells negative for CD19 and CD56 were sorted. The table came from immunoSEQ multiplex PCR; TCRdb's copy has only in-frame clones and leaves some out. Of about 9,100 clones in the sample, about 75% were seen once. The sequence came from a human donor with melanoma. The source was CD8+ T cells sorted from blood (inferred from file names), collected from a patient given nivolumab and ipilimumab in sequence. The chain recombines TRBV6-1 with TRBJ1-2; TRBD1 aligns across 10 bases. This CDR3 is CASSPGTGAGYTF. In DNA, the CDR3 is TGTGCCAGCAGTCCCGGGACAGGGGCTGGCTACACCTTC.